The next 29 T cell receptor beta chains were all read from a single sample in a study of blood T cell repertoires in COVID-19. Produced via immunoSEQ multiplex PCR; TCRdb's table is partial and in-frame only. The table shows around 150,000 clones, with around 93% occurring only once. Sequencing was performed on peripheral blood. The source of these receptors is a woman between 50 and 59 years old with acute or convalescent COVID-19.

The chain joins TRBV7-2 to TRBJ2-7; 7 bases map to TRBD2. Germline V lookup: CDR1 SGHTA, CDR2 FQGNSA. Trimming cost V 5 bases and J 3 bases; bases outside gene matches: 10. CDR3 size: 15 residues. The CDR3 DNA sequence: TGTGCCAGCAGCCCCCTTGGAGGGAGGGACTACGAGCAGTACTTC. Its protein product is CASSPLGGRDYEQYF.

This clone was seen only once. The chain uses TRBV6-2 or TRBV6-3 and TRBJ2-2; 14 positions match TRBD2. In germline, CDR1 is MNHEY, CDR2 SVGEGT. The CDR3 is 17 residues long. V gave up 6 bases and J gave up 0 bases; unmatched junction bases: 3. CDR3 sequence: CASSRLAGGPNTGELFF. In DNA, the CDR3 is TGTGCCAGCAGCCGACTAGCGGGAGGGCCGAACACCGGGGAGCTGTTTTTT.

V and J are TRBV29-1 and TRBJ2-1; D is possibly TRBD2 (5 bases). V lost 5 bases to trimming and J lost 5 bases, with 13 bases between them. The germline CDR1 and CDR2 sequences are SQVTM and ANQGSEA. The CDR3 length is 13 residues. Here the CDR3 DNA reads TGCAGCGTTATAGCGATAGGTGACAATGAGCAGTTCTTC. Its protein product is CSVIAIGDNEQFF.

This chain uses TRBV7-2 with TRBJ1-3; TRBD1 matches 8 bases. Germline assignment: CDR1 SGHTA and CDR2 FQGNSA. V was pared by 1 base and J by 7 bases, with 3 bases of the junction left unmatched. The CDR3 is made up of 14 amino acids. The CDR3 DNA follows: TGTGCCAGCAGCTTAGGGGACAGGTTCAACACCATATATTTT. It is translated as CASSLGDRFNTIYF. Together with reference TRBV7-2 and TRBJ1-3, the CDR3 gives the full variable domain: GAGVSQSPSNKVTEKGKDVELRCDPISGHTALYWYRQSLGQGLEFLIYFQGNSAPDKSGLPSDRFSAERTGGSVSTLTIQRTQQEDSAVYLCASSLGDRFNTIYFGEGSWLTVV.

The chain recombines TRBV10-1 with TRBJ1-1, with D uncertain. Germline CDR1 is WNHNN and CDR2 is SYGVQD (reference sequence). This CDR3 comprises 14 residues. The V gene lost 5 bases and the J gene lost 12 bases, with 22 bases spanning the gap. In DNA form, the CDR3 reads TGCGCCAGCAGTTCGGGAACGCGTCAGGATCGGACTTTCTTT. Protein sequence: CASSSGTRQDRTFF.

The chain uses TRBV5-6 and TRBJ1-1; TRBD1 matches 7 bases. Germline loops: CDR1 SGHDT, CDR2 YYEEEE. Trimming cost V 4 bases and J 1 base; bases outside gene matches: 7. The CDR3 contains 15 residues. DNA for the CDR3: TGTGCCAGCAGCCGACAGGGTAGGGAGAACACTGAAGCTTTCTTT. Encoded protein: CASSRQGRENTEAFF. Together with reference TRBV5-6 and TRBJ1-1, the CDR3 gives the full variable domain: DAGVTQSPTHLIKTRGQQVTLRCSPKSGHDTVSWYQQALGQGPQFIFQYYEEEERQRGNFPDRFSGHQFPNYSSELNVNALLLGDSALYLCASSRQGRENTEAFFGQGTRLTVV.

The chain couples TRBV2 to TRBJ1-2; possible D gene TRBD1, 6 bases. The ends were cut back, 6 bases at V and 3 bases at J, with 23 bases in the middle. From germline, CDR1 is SNHLY and CDR2 FYNNEI. The CDR3 is 17 amino acids. As DNA, the CDR3 is TGTGCCAGCAGACCCCCGCCCCAGGGGTTGAGGGACTATGGCTACACCTTC. Translation: CASRPPPQGLRDYGYTF.

V usage is TRBV4-1 and J usage is TRBJ2-1; TRBD2 matches 11 bases. The length of the CDR3 is 16 residues. Germline V lookup: CDR1 MGHRA, CDR2 YSYEKL. Trimming removed 0 bases from V and 5 bases from J; junction bases left unmatched: 3. The CDR3 DNA sequence: TGCGCCAGCAGCCAAGATGAACTAGCGGGAGACAATGAGCAGTTCTTC. Its translation is CASSQDELAGDNEQFF.

This clone has only one observation. The chain is built from TRBV28 and TRBJ2-1, with 8 bases that match TRBD1. This CDR3 region has 16 residues. Germline V gene data show CDR1 as MDHEN and CDR2 as SYDVKM. V was clipped by 4 bases and J by 2 bases; unmatched bases: 7. CDR3 bases: TGTGCCAGCAGTTACGGACAGGGATCAGCCTACAATGAGCAGTTCTTC. It specifies CASSYGQGSAYNEQFF.

The chain combines TRBV24-1 with TRBJ1-5; D gene unclear. Trimming left V 3 bases short and J 3 bases short, with 8 bases between. Germline V gene data show CDR1 as KGHDR and CDR2 as SFDVKD. This CDR3 comprises 14 residues. CDR3 DNA sequence: TGTGCCACCAGTGATGCCAGGATCAATCAGCCCCAGCATTTT. Its translation is CATSDARINQPQHF.

J is TRBJ1-5 and V is TRBV27, with TRBD1 matching 9 bases. From germline, CDR1 is MNHEY and CDR2 SMNVEV (reference sequence). CDR3 size: 15 residues. Trimming removed 4 bases from V and 5 bases from J; junction bases left unmatched: 6. CDR3 DNA: TGTGCCAGCAGTTATACCCGACAGGGGGATCAGCCCCAGCATTTT. It yields the protein CASSYTRQGDQPQHF.

J is TRBJ1-5 and V is TRBV12-5; D gene ambiguous. The CDR3 consists of 11 residues. Per the germline V gene, CDR1 is LGHNT and CDR2 is FRNRAP. The germline V and J ends were trimmed by 5 bases and 5 bases, with 4 bases remaining between them. The CDR3 region has the DNA TGTGCTAGTGGTAGAGATCAGCCCCAGCATTTT. Amino acid sequence: CASGRDQPQHF.

This clone was recorded only once. This sequence joins TRBV3-1 (or the pseudogene TRBV3-2) and TRBJ1-2; D may be TRBD1 (6 bases). CDR1 and CDR2 from the germline V gene are LGHDT and YNNKEL (reference sequence). This CDR3 has 15 residues. Trimming removed 0 bases at V and 6 bases at J, with 14 bases between. The CDR3 DNA reads TGTGCCAGCAGCCAAGATACCGGGACACGCGATGGCTACACCTTC. It encodes CASSQDTGTRDGYTF.

The V and J genes are TRBV7-8 and TRBJ1-4; TRBD1 might be the D (6 bases). The CDR3 is 17 amino acids. Germline V gene lookup returns CDR1 SGHVS and CDR2 FQNEAQ. V was trimmed by 0 bases and J by 11 bases, leaving 22 bases between them. CDR3 sequence: CASSLAAPGGAMGKLFF. The DNA of the CDR3 is TGTGCCAGCAGCTTAGCAGCCCCCGGGGGGGCCATGGGCAAACTGTTTTTT.

V gene TRBV7-3 combines with J gene TRBJ1-2; D is possibly TRBD1 (6 bases). Germline V gene lookup returns CDR1 SGHTA and CDR2 FQGTGA. V was clipped by 5 bases and J by 8 bases, with 21 bases between them. The CDR3 has 15 amino acids. The CDR3 is CASSPSGRGSRGYTF. CDR3 in DNA: TGTGCCAGCAGCCCCTCGGGGAGGGGGTCTCGGGGCTACACCTTC.

The chain combines TRBV5-1 with TRBJ2-7, with unresolved D. V lost 1 base and J lost 2, with 13 bases in between. Germline loops: CDR1 SGHRS, CDR2 YFSETQ. The CDR3 contains 15 residues. The CDR3: CASSLKIGAPYEQYF. CDR3 coding DNA: TGCGCCAGCAGCTTGAAGATCGGTGCCCCCTACGAGCAGTACTTC.

The J gene is TRBJ2-1, the V gene TRBV16, with 8 bases lining up with TRBD2. This CDR3 has 15 amino acids. V shed 5 bases and J 4 bases; nucleotides not matched to a gene: 7. Germline loops: CDR1 KGHSY, CDR2 FQNENV. Written as DNA, the CDR3 is TGTGCCAGCAGCGATATCGGGAGGGCTTACAATGAGCAGTTCTTC. This sequence encodes CASSDIGRAYNEQFF.

V usage is TRBV15 and J usage is TRBJ2-7, with a tentative D call TRBD2 (6 bases). This CDR3 comprises 13 residues. V shed 4 bases and J shed 3 bases, with 10 bases lying between them. Germline V gene data show CDR1 as LNHNV and CDR2 as YYDKDF (reference sequence). CDR3 region: CATSTTRHYEQYF. Here the CDR3 DNA reads TGTGCCACCAGCACGACTAGGCACTACGAGCAGTACTTC.

The chain employs TRBV7-9 and TRBJ1-1, with TRBD1 as a possible D gene (5 bases). Looked up from germline, CDR1 is SEHNR and CDR2 is FQNEAQ (reference sequence). The CDR3 is 14 residues long. V was cut by 5 bases and J by 7 bases, with 17 bases left in between. CDR3 in DNA: TGTGCCAGCAGCATGATGGGAGGGGATAATGAAGCTTTCTTT. This sequence encodes CASSMMGGDNEAFF.

V usage is TRBV4-1 and J usage is TRBJ1-6; perhaps TRBD1 as D (5 bases). The V gene's germline CDR1 is MGHRA and CDR2 YSYEKL. The CDR3 totals 18 residues. Trimming pared 4 bases from V and 2 bases from J, leaving 18 bases between. In DNA, the CDR3 is TGCGCCAGCAGCCTCCCCCTCGGAGGGGTCCCCTATAATTCACCCCTCCACTTT. Translated, it gives CASSLPLGGVPYNSPLHF.

This sequence joins TRBV6-6 and TRBJ1-1; 7 nucleotides match TRBD1. The CDR3 totals 11 residues. Trimming removed 7 bases from V and 8 bases from J; junction bases left unmatched: 4. Germline lookup yields CDR1 MNHNY and CDR2 SVGAGI (reference sequence). CDR3 residues: CASNTGQEAFF. Written as DNA, the CDR3 is TGTGCCAGCAATACGGGACAGGAAGCTTTCTTT.

The genes are TRBV28 and TRBJ1-2; 8 bases fit TRBD1. This CDR3 spans 15 amino acids. Germline trimming cut 3 bases from V and 5 bases from J; bases unmatched to any gene: 8. Germline values: CDR1 MDHEN, CDR2 SYDVKM. The CDR3 DNA follows: TGTGCCAGCAGTTTGGCCAGGGGGCGAAGGTATGGCTACACCTTC. Encoded protein: CASSLARGRRYGYTF.

This sequence joins TRBV18 and TRBJ2-6; 8 bases align to TRBD1. V was pared by 6 bases and J by 1 base, with 8 bases of the junction left unmatched. Germline V CDR1 and CDR2: KGHSH, LQKENI. This CDR3 is built from 17 residues. DNA of the CDR3: TGTGCCAGCTCCCCTCGACAGGGGTGGTCTGGGGCCAACGTCCTGACTTTC. Amino acids: CASSPRQGWSGANVLTF.

The chain combines TRBV7-9 with TRBJ2-3, with D possibly TRBD2 on 5 matching bases. With 3 bases removed from V and 2 bases from J, the gap between germline ends came to 21 bases. The CDR3 sequence is 18 residues long. CDR1 and CDR2 (germline): SEHNR, FQNEAQ (reference sequence). The CDR3 DNA reads as TGTGCCAGCAGCTTCACGGGGTCACCCGGCTACAACACAGATACGCAGTATTTT. Translating gives CASSFTGSPGYNTDTQYF. Looking up the rest from reference TRBV7-9 and TRBJ2-3 gives the full variable domain: DTGVSQNPRHKITKRGQNVTFRCDPISEHNRLYWYRQTLGQGPEFLTYFQNEAQLEKSRLLSDRFSAERPKGSFSTLEIQRTEQGDSAMYLCASSFTGSPGYNTDTQYFGPGTRLTVL.

The V call is TRBV6-5, the J call TRBJ2-7, with D possibly being TRBD2 (6 bases). CDR3 length: 14 residues. The ends were cut back, 6 bases at V and 3 bases at J, with 15 bases in the middle. The V gene's germline CDR1 is MNHEY and CDR2 SVGAGI. The CDR3 DNA follows: TGTGCCAGCAGGGCGGAGGGTGGTAACTACGAGCAGTACTTC. This gives the protein CASRAEGGNYEQYF.

The chain is built from TRBV29-1 and TRBJ1-2; 7 bases map to TRBD1. The length of the CDR3 is 13 residues. Germline V gene data show CDR1 as SQVTM and CDR2 as ANQGSEA. J was trimmed by 1 base and V by 4 bases; bases with no gene match: 3. Written as DNA, the CDR3 is TGCAGCGTTGGGGACAGTTTTAACTATGGCTACACCTTC. It codes for CSVGDSFNYGYTF.

The J gene is TRBJ1-2, the V gene TRBV10-2; possibly TRBD1 for D (6 bases). V was cut by 2 bases and J by 2 bases, with 18 bases left in between. The CDR3 has 17 amino acids. CDR1 is WSHSY, CDR2 SAAADI, per germline. This CDR3 reads CASSEGLGEGVNYGYTF. The DNA of the CDR3 is TGCGCCAGCAGTGAGGGTCTTGGGGAGGGGGTGAACTATGGCTACACCTTC.

The chain recombines TRBV29-1 with TRBJ2-7, with a tentative D call TRBD1 (5 bases). V was trimmed by 5 bases and J by 2 bases, leaving 16 bases between them. CDR3 length equals 14 residues. Germline CDR1 is SQVTM and CDR2 is ANQGSEA. The CDR3 nucleotides read TGCAGCGTTCAACCCCGTTTAGGGGCCTACGAGCAGTACTTC. It yields the protein CSVQPRLGAYEQYF.

The chain uses TRBV2 and TRBJ2-7; D gene unclear. Germline CDR1 is SNHLY and CDR2 is FYNNEI. The CDR3 has 15 amino acids. V dropped 6 bases and J dropped 0 bases, with 15 bases sitting between them. The CDR3 sequence is CASSLDGRSSYEQYF. DNA of the CDR3: TGTGCCAGCAGCCTCGATGGTAGGAGCTCCTACGAGCAGTACTTC.